This TCR beta chain was sequenced during a study of blood T cells in healthy people across ages. The CDR3 is 16 residues long. Losses at the gene ends were 2 bases for V and 5 bases for J; bases not matched to a gene: 11. Germline V CDR1 and CDR2: DFQATT, SNEGSKA (reference sequence). The study, taken as a whole, reports: The unknown donor CMV status may have confounded expanded clonotype changes.

Only a few counts were recorded for this clonotype. The antigen is not known. Primers used in a second PCR of about 7 to 12 cycles were a sample-barcoded 5' primer and a J-beta primer mix. MiXCR, applied by TCRdb to the 5' RACE reads, yields one record per CDR3 protein. Of 730,000 or so distinct CDR3 sequences listed, about 43% are singletons. This clonotype was sampled from a man older than 75 in good health. The V gene is TRBV20-1, the J gene TRBJ2-3; 9 bases line up with TRBD2. Sequencing was done on a sample of blood. The CDR3, as DNA: TGCAGTGCTAGACCCCTGCGGGGGGGCCCGGGAGATACGCAGTATTTT. This codes for CSARPLRGGPGDTQYF.